This record looks at one T cell receptor (beta chain) sequence and its context. This entry is derived from a study of cytomegalovirus exposure and HLA in healthy donors. The CDR3 loop spans 14 amino acids. V shed 4 bases, J shed 4 bases, and the junction held 7 bases outside the gene matches. In germline, CDR1 is SGHRS, CDR2 YFSETQ. The primer mix had 60 Vbeta and 13 Jbeta primers. In the authors' methods: The authors later counted 75 million to 90 million unique TCR beta chains, 9.5 million to 13 million of them shared. Repertoires were generated with immunoSEQ multiplex PCR, while TCRdb's copy carries only in-frame clones and drops some. The DNA was the basis for D and trimming; V, J and clone size are from that table. The sample yields roughly 110,000 clones, around 73% seen once.

The sequence was collected from a man aged 30 to 39 in good health and CMV-seronegative. Sequencing input: PBMCs. The chain has TRBV5-1 and TRBJ2-5; 7 bases are a match to TRBD2. This CDR3 reads CASSLLASGETQYF. As DNA, the CDR3 is TGCGCCAGCAGCCTACTAGCGAGCGGAGAGACCCAGTACTTC.